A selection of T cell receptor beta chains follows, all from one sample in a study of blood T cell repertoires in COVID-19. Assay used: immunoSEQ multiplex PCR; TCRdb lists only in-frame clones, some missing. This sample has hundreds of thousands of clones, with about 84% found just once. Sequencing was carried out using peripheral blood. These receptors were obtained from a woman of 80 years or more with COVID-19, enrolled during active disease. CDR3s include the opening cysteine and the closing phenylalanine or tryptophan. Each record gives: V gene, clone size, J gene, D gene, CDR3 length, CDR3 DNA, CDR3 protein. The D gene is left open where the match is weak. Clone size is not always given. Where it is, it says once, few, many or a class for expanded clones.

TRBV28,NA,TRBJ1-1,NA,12,TGTGCCAGCAGTCTCCCTCACACTGAAGCTTTCTTT,CASSLPHTEAFF
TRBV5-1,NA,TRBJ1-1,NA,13,TGCGCCAGCAGCTACCCAGAGAACACTGAAGCTTTCTTT,CASSYPENTEAFF
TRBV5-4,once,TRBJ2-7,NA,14,TGTGCCAGCAGCTTAGGCAGGAACTCCTACGAGCAGTACTTC,CASSLGRNSYEQYF
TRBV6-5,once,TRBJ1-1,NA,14,TGTGCCAGCACCCCACCGACGGACAGCTCGGAAGCTTTCTTT,CASTPPTDSSEAFF
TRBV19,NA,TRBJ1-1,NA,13,TGTGCCAGTAGCCCTAGTTCCCGGGGTGTGGCTTTCTTT,CASSPSSRGVAFF
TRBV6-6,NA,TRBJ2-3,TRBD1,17,TGTGCCAGCAGTCCCCTGGGACAGGCAATTCGCGCGGATACGCAGTATTTT,CASSPLGQAIRADTQYF
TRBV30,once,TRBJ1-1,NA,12,TGTGCCTGGAGTGAGCAGGGCACTGAAGCTTTCTTT,CAWSEQGTEAFF
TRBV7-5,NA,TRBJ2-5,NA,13,TGTGTCAGAAGCCTTGGACCAACCAGGGGGCAGTACTTC,CVRSLGPTRGQYF
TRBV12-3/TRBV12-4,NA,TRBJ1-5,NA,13,TGTGCCAGCAGCTCCGGGGGAAATCAGCCCCAGCATTTT,CASSSGGNQPQHF
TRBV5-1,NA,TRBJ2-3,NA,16,TGCGCCAGCAGCTTGGGTCGCGGGGCTGGTACAGATACGCAGTATTTT,CASSLGRGAGTDTQYF
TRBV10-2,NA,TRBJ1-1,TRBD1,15,TGCGCCAGCAGTGGGGGACAGGGCGTGAACACTGAAGCTTTCTTT,CASSGGQGVNTEAFF
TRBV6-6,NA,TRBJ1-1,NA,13,TGTGCCAGCAGTCCACAGGGAAACACTGAAGCTTTCTTT,CASSPQGNTEAFF
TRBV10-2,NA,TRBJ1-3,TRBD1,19,TGCGCCAGCAGTGATCCGGGACAGGGGGTCTCGAGCTCTGGAAACACCATATATTTT,CASSDPGQGVSSSGNTIYF
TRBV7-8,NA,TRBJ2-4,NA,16,TGTGCCAGCAGCTTAAGTTCGGCAGGGATTGGCAACATTCAGTACTTC,CASSLSSAGIGNIQYF
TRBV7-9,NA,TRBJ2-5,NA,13,TGTGCCAGCAGCTTATTATCTGGGGAGCCGTACTACTTC,CASSLLSGEPYYF
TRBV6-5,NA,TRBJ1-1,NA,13,TGTGCCAGCAGCCTCTATCCGAACACTGAAGCTTTCTTT,CASSLYPNTEAFF
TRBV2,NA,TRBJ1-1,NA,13,TGTGCCAGCAGAGGACAAGGGAACACTGAAGCTTTCTTT,CASRGQGNTEAFF
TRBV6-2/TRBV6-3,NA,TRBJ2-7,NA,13,TGTGCCAGCAGTTACCAGGTGGCTTACGAGCAGTACTTC,CASSYQVAYEQYF
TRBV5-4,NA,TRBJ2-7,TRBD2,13,TGTGCCAGCAGCCCGGGGGGACTGAACGAGCAGTACTTC,CASSPGGLNEQYF
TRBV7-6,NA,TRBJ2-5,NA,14,TGTGCCAGCAGCTTAGAGGGCAGGGCAAAGACCCAGTACTTC,CASSLEGRAKTQYF
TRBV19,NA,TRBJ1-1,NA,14,TGTGCCAGTAGTCCACAGGGAGAGGGCACTGAAGCTTTCTTT,CASSPQGEGTEAFF
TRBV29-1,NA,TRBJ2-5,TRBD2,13,TGCAGCGTCGACGCTCTTGGGGGGGGAGCCCAGTACTTC,CSVDALGGGAQYF
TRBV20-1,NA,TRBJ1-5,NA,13,TGCAGTGCTAGTTTAGTCAGCAATCAGCCCCAGCATTTT,CSASLVSNQPQHF
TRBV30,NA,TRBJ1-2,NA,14,TGTGCCTGGAGTGTACCGGCGGTTAGCTATGGCTACACCTTC,CAWSVPAVSYGYTF
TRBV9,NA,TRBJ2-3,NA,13,TGTGCCAGCAGCAATACAGTAACAGATACGCAGTATTTT,CASSNTVTDTQYF
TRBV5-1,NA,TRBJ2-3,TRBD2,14,TGCGCCAGCAGACGGGAGGGGGGCACAGATACGCAGTATTTT,CASRREGGTDTQYF
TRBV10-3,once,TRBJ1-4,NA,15,TGTGCCATCAGTGAACTCCCACCGTCGGGGGAAAAACTGTTTTTT,CAISELPPSGEKLFF
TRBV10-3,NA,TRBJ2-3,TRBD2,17,TGTGCCATCAGTGAGAGAGCGGGGGGGCGGGGCACAGATACGCAGTATTTT,CAISERAGGRGTDTQYF
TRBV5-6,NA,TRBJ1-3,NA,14,TGTGCCAGCAGCCCCCGTGGCGGAGCAAACACCATATATTTT,CASSPRGGANTIYF
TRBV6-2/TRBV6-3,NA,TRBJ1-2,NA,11,TGTGCCAGCAGTTCAGTAAGTGGCTACACCTTC,CASSSVSGYTF
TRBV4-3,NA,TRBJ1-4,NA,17,TGCGCCAGCAGCCAAGATGGGCGGAGGGCAACTAATGAAAAACTGTTTTTT,CASSQDGRRATNEKLFF
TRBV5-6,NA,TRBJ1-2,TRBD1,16,TGTGCCAGCAGCTTTTTCCGGACAGGGGACGGCTATGGCTACACCTTC,CASSFFRTGDGYGYTF
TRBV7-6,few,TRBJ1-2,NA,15,TGTGCCAGCAGCTTAGCGGCAGGAACTAACTATGGCTACACCTTC,CASSLAAGTNYGYTF
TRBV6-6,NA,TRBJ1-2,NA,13,TGTGCCAGCAGGGAGGGACGGCCCAATGGCTACACCTTC,CASREGRPNGYTF
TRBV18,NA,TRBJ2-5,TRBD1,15,TGTGCCAGCTCACCTCCCGGGACAGGGGCTGAGACCCAGTACTTC,CASSPPGTGAETQYF
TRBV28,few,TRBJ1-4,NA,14,TGTGCCAGCAGTCCGGGGAACGATAATGAAAAACTGTTTTTT,CASSPGNDNEKLFF
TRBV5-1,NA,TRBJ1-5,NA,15,TGCGCCAGCAGCTTGGACGGGATTAGCAATCAGCCCCAGCATTTT,CASSLDGISNQPQHF
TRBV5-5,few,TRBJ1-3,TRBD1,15,TGTGCCAGCAGCTACAGGACAGGCACTTGGAACACCATATATTTT,CASSYRTGTWNTIYF
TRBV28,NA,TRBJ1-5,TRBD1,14,TGTGCCAGCCACCGGGCAGGGGGCGCCCAGCCCCAGCATTTT,CASHRAGGAQPQHF
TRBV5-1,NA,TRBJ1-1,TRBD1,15,TGCGCCAGCAGCTTGGGGGACAGGGTAGTTACTGAAGCTTTCTTT,CASSLGDRVVTEAFF
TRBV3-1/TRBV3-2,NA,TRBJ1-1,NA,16,TGTGCCAGCAGGCGCGACCAGTGGGGGACGGGGGGTGAAGCTTTCTTT,CASRRDQWGTGGEAFF
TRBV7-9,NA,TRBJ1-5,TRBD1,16,TGTGCCAGCAGCTCCCACGACAGGGGCGCCGGGCAGCCCCAGCATTTT,CASSSHDRGAGQPQHF
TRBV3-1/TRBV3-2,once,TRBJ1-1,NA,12,TGTGCCAGCAGCCAAGTTGCGAGGGAAGCTTTCTTT,CASSQVAREAFF
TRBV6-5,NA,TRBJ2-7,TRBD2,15,TGTGCCAGCAGTTACTCGACGGGGGGGACGGGCGAGCAGTACTTC,CASSYSTGGTGEQYF
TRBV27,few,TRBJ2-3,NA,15,TGTGCCAGCAGTTTAGGAGGGGGGGCAATATATACGCAGTATTTT,CASSLGGGAIYTQYF
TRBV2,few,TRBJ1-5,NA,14,TGTGCCAGCAGTGAAGGGGCCGGTCAGGCGCCCCAGCATTTT,CASSEGAGQAPQHF
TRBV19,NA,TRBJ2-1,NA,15,TGTGCCAGTAGTATAGAGGAGACAGCCTACAATGAGCAGTTCTTC,CASSIEETAYNEQFF
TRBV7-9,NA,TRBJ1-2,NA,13,TGTGCCAGCAGCTTAGACGGGGAGAGCGGCTACACCTTC,CASSLDGESGYTF
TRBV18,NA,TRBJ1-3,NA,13,TGTGCCAGCTCACCCACCTCAACAACAACCATATATTTT,CASSPTSTTTIYF
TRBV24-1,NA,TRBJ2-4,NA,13,TGTGCCACCGCGGAGGGGACCAAAAACATTCAGTACTTC,CATAEGTKNIQYF
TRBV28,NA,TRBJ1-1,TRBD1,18,TGTGCCAGCAGTCCTCCGGTCCCGGGACAGGGGAGAAACACTGAAGCTTTCTTT,CASSPPVPGQGRNTEAFF
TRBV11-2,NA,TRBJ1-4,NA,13,TGTGCCAGCAGCGGGCTTTTGCAGGAAAAACTGTTTTTT,CASSGLLQEKLFF